What follows are 13 T cell receptor beta chains derived from one specimen sequenced in a study of blood T cell repertoires in COVID-19. Sequenced by immunoSEQ multiplex PCR; TCRdb stores in-frame clones only, minus some. The sample contains around 26,000 clones, 89% of which appear only once. The sample comprised peripheral blood. These receptors all stem from a human donor in a cohort sampled during active COVID-19.

V and J are TRBV4-3 and TRBJ2-3; D possibly corresponds to TRBD2 (6 bases). The V gene lost 0 bases and the J gene lost 0 bases, with 16 bases spanning the gap. This CDR3 region has 18 residues. The germline V gene encodes CDR1 LGHNA and CDR2 YSLEER. The CDR3 DNA sequence: TGCGCCAGCAGCCAAGAATCGGGTAGTGCGGGAAGCACAGATACGCAGTATTTT. It is translated as CASSQESGSAGSTDTQYF.

This clone was recorded only once. J is TRBJ2-7 and V is TRBV7-9; TRBD2 might be the D (6 bases). The CDR3 consists of 13 residues. The V end was cut by 5 bases, the J end by 4 bases, with 12 bases between. CDR1 and CDR2 from the germline V gene are SEHNR and FQNEAQ (reference sequence). CDR3 amino acids: CASSLGTFYEQYF. The CDR3 DNA sequence: TGTGCCAGCAGCCTTGGGACTTTTTACGAGCAGTACTTC.

The chain joins TRBV5-1 to TRBJ1-3; possible D gene TRBD1, 5 bases. CDR1 and CDR2 (germline): SGHRS, YFSETQ. V lost 4 bases and J lost 4, with 15 bases in between. The CDR3 covers 15 residues. The DNA of the CDR3 is TGCGCCAGCAGCCCTTCGACAGTTTTCGGAAACACCATATATTTT. Its protein is CASSPSTVFGNTIYF.

The V and J genes are TRBV12-3 or TRBV12-4 and TRBJ1-6; D unclear. Trimming left V 5 bases short and J 10 bases short, with 12 bases between. The CDR3 covers 13 residues. DNA of the CDR3: TGTGCCAGCAGTCAACTCGAACGATCACCCCTCCACTTT. Translated: CASSQLERSPLHF.

This sequence joins TRBV3-1 (or the pseudogene TRBV3-2) and TRBJ2-7; 7 bases are shared with TRBD2. Germline CDR1 reads LGHDT; CDR2 reads YNNKEL (reference sequence). The CDR3 extends over 17 amino acids. The trim removed 1 base at V and 3 bases at J, leaving 12 bases unmatched. DNA of the CDR3: TGTGCCAGCAGCCAAGTCCTCGGGGGGACCCCCCACTACGAGCAGTACTTC. Translated, it gives CASSQVLGGTPHYEQYF.

This clone was counted once. V gene TRBV7-8 combines with J gene TRBJ2-1, with 11 bases aligning to TRBD2. Germline assignment: CDR1 SGHVS and CDR2 FQNEAQ. The CDR3 extends over 17 amino acids. The J segment lost 6 bases and the V segment lost 2 bases, leaving 9 bases of the junction unmatched. The CDR3 bases are TGTGCCAGCAGCTTAAGGGCCGGGACTAGCGGTCCCAATGAGCAGTTCTTC. The encoded protein is CASSLRAGTSGPNEQFF.

The chain couples TRBV3-1 (or the pseudogene TRBV3-2) to TRBJ2-3; D is undetermined. Germline V CDR1 and CDR2: LGHDT, YNNKEL (reference sequence). This CDR3 comprises 12 residues. The V gene lost 1 base and the J gene lost 4 bases, with 3 bases spanning the gap. The CDR3 protein is CASSQASDTQYF. For the CDR3, the DNA is TGTGCCAGCAGCCAAGCATCAGATACGCAGTATTTT.

The chain employs TRBV5-1 and TRBJ2-3, with TRBD1 as a possible D gene (5 bases). Trimming removed 2 bases at V and 6 bases at J, with 16 bases between. Germline loops: CDR1 SGHRS, CDR2 YFSETQ. The CDR3 totals 15 residues. The CDR3 nucleotides are TGCGCCAGCAGCTTCACAGGCACCCCTCTGGATACGCAGTATTTT. Translation gives CASSFTGTPLDTQYF.

This sequence joins TRBV9 and TRBJ1-6; D unclear. CDR3 size: 16 residues. The germline V and J ends were trimmed by 5 bases and 0 bases, with 12 bases remaining between them. Germline CDR1 SGDLS, CDR2 YYNGEE. The CDR3 DNA is TGTGCCAGCAGGGAAATACAGCTCTCCTATAATTCACCCCTCCACTTT. It specifies CASREIQLSYNSPLHF.

The chain joins TRBV7-6 to TRBJ2-5; D call uncertain. The germline V gene encodes CDR1 SGHVS and CDR2 FNYEAQ. Trimming took 2 bases from V and 5 from J, leaving 3 bases between them. This CDR3 has 11 amino acids. The CDR3 region is CASSLSETQYF. CDR3 DNA sequence: TGTGCCAGCAGCTTATCGGAGACCCAGTACTTC.

This sequence joins TRBV3-1 (or the pseudogene TRBV3-2) and TRBJ2-7; TRBD2 agrees at 13 bases. Per the germline V gene, CDR1 is LGHDT and CDR2 is YNNKEL (reference sequence). This CDR3 comprises 16 residues. V lost 4 bases, J lost 8 bases, and 11 bases stayed unmatched. The CDR3 reads CASSLWTSGGDGQQYF. Written as DNA, the CDR3 is TGTGCCAGCAGCCTCTGGACTAGCGGGGGTGACGGCCAGCAGTACTTC.

This chain joins TRBV4-1 and TRBJ1-1; D is uncertain. Trimming pared 6 bases from V and 3 bases from J, leaving 23 bases between. Germline V gene lookup returns CDR1 MGHRA and CDR2 YSYEKL. The CDR3 has 17 residues. CDR3 protein: CASRRYYQIRMDTEAFF. CDR3 nucleotide sequence: TGCGCCAGCAGGAGGTACTACCAAATTCGGATGGACACTGAAGCTTTCTTT.

This chain joins TRBV7-9 and TRBJ1-3; D possibly corresponds to TRBD1 (6 bases). The CDR3 is made up of 19 amino acids. V lost 5 bases to trimming and J lost 0 bases, with 23 bases between them. Germline CDR1 is SEHNR and CDR2 is FQNEAQ (reference sequence). CDR3 sequence (DNA): TGTGCCAGCAGCCCCCGGGACAAAAACAAGAATTTCTCTGGAAACACCATATATTTT. Protein sequence: CASSPRDKNKNFSGNTIYF.